This TCR beta chain was sequenced during a study of glioma-infiltrating T cells. General study findings and limits: Gliomas, especially low-grade, showed above-expected tissue-blood divergence; non-neoplastic patients showed below.

TCR alpha and beta CDR3 regions were amplified from RNA using iRepertoire nested multiplex PCR. TCRdb re-analysed the multiplex PCR reads in MiXCR, keeping a single row per CDR3 protein. Here the sample spans about 140,000 distinct CDR3 sequences, approximately 39% being singletons. Trimming removed 6 bases from V and 7 bases from J, with 15 bases in between. This CDR3 is 13 amino acids long. Germline CDR1 reads SGHTA; CDR2 reads FQGNSA. This clonotype was counted a few times. Its antigen remains unknown. The receptor was isolated from a human donor with low-grade glioma or glioblastoma, undergoing nonglioma brain surgery, or in good health (not recorded which). The V and J genes are TRBV7-2 and TRBJ2-5; possibly TRBD2 for D (6 bases). Material for sequencing was glioma tissue, nonneoplastic brain tissue, or PBMCs (not recorded which). CDR3 DNA sequence: TGTGCCAGCAGTCGCGGGACTCCAGGGACCCAGTACTTC. It translates to CASSRGTPGTQYF.